Below, one TCR beta chain is given with its context. The J segment lost 2 bases and the V segment lost 6 bases, leaving 10 bases of the junction unmatched. In germline, CDR1 is SNHLY, CDR2 FYNNEI. This CDR3 has 18 residues. Original data processing: It was from reference gene primer amplification that nucleated cell counts were estimated. The method was immunoSEQ multiplex PCR; TCRdb's version includes in-frame clones alone and lacks a portion of them. That table gives V, J and clone size, and the DNA gave D and trimming. The sample includes about 260,000 clones, around nine tenths of them seen just once. These data are taken from a study of blood T cell repertoires in COVID-19. About the research overall: Sample material is recorded as cDNA or gDNA derived from T cells, B-cell-depleted T cells, or PBMCs.

The sequenced sample consisted of peripheral blood. The sequence was collected from a middle-aged man who had recovered from COVID-19. This chain joins TRBV2 and TRBJ2-3; 14 positions match TRBD2. Here the CDR3 reads CASSAGLAGGLLTDTQYF. The CDR3 DNA reads as TGTGCCAGCAGCGCAGGACTAGCGGGAGGCCTACTCACAGATACGCAGTATTTT.